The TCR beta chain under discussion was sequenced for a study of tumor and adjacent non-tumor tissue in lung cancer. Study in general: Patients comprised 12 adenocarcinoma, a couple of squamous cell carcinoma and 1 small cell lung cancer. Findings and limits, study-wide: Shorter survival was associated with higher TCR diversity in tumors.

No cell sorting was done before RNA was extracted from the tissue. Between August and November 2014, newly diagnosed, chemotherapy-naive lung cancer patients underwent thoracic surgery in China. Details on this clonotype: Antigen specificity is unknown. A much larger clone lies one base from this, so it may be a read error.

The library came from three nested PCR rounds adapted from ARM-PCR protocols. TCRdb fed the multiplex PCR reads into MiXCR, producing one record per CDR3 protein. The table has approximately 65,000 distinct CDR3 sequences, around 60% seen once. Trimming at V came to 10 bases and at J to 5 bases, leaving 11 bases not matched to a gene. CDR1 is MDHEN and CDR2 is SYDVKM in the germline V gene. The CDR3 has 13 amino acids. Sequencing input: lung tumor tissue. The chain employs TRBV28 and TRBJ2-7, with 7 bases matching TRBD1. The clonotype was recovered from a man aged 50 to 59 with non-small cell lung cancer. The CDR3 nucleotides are TGTGCCACCACCCGGGACAGCCCCCACGAGCAGTACTTC. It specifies CATTRDSPHEQYF.